This T cell receptor beta chain was profiled in a study of shared clonotypes between healthy human individuals. Ten or more counts support this clone. The antigen remains undetermined. Germline V gene lookup returns CDR1 SGHTA and CDR2 FQGTGA. Trimming shortened V by 4 bases and J by 2 bases, and 16 bases separated the two germline ends. The CDR3 length is 16 residues. Findings and caveats of the study: Generation probabilities of non-shared clonotypes were lower (relative to those shared by all four donors). Larger estimated richness was generally recorded for naive subsets relative to memory subsets.

Produced via immunoSEQ multiplex PCR; TCRdb's table is partial and in-frame only. Of 600,000 to 800,000 clones listed, roughly 72% are singletons. The TCR comes from a woman aged 25 to 39 in good health. Sequencing was performed on memory CD4+ T cells sorted from blood. As for subset: CD45RA-negative fraction. The chain employs TRBV7-3 and TRBJ2-3; no reliable D call. The DNA for the CDR3 is TGTGCCAGCAGCTCCCCCGGCGGAGCCCACACAGATACGCAGTATTTT. Translated, it gives CASSSPGGAHTDTQYF.